This TCR beta chain was recorded in a study of immune evolution from preneoplasia to lung adenocarcinoma. On the study more broadly: HLA loss of heterozygosity: roughly 7.5% AIS, over 12% MIA, over 25% ADC, none AAH.

Profiled with immunoSEQ multiplex PCR; TCRdb holds only in-frame clones, not every one. There are thousands of clones in the sample; about 80% occur only once, and over 3% lies in the top ten. Trimming took off 7 bases at V and 0 bases at J, with 4 bases between the two ends. Germline values: CDR1 SNHLY, CDR2 FYNNEI. The CDR3 extends over 12 amino acids. Sequencing was carried out using FFPE lung adenocarcinoma in situ tissue. V and J are TRBV2 and TRBJ1-3, with D unclear. The source of this sequence is a donor older than 65 with lung adenocarcinoma. The CDR3 spells CASKASGNTIYF. The CDR3 region has the DNA TGTGCCAGCAAGGCCTCTGGAAACACCATATATTTT.